The subject of this entry is one TCR beta chain. The source of the sample is a study of blood T cells in healthy people across ages. Sample-barcoded 5' priming and a J-beta primer mix drove a second PCR of roughly 6 to 12 cycles. Every cDNA molecule bore a tag from a template-switch adaptor containing 12 random nucleotides. In TCRdb, the 5' RACE reads were re-called with MiXCR into one record per CDR3 protein. The sample records some 1,500,000 distinct CDR3 sequences, 35% to 45% being singletons. Extracted total RNA amounted to at least 5.5 micrograms for each sample. With 5 bases removed from V and 7 bases from J, the gap between germline ends came to 15 bases. CDR3 length equals 14 residues. CDR1 and CDR2 from the germline V gene are MNHNY and SVGAGI (reference sequence).

This receptor was obtained from a woman in her late teens or twenties in good health. This rearrangement joins TRBV6-6 to TRBJ1-5; D might be TRBD1 (5 bases). Sequencing was performed on blood. The CDR3 region is CASSAWGTWQPQHF. The CDR3 DNA sequence: TGTGCCAGCAGTGCTTGGGGGACGTGGCAGCCCCAGCATTTT.